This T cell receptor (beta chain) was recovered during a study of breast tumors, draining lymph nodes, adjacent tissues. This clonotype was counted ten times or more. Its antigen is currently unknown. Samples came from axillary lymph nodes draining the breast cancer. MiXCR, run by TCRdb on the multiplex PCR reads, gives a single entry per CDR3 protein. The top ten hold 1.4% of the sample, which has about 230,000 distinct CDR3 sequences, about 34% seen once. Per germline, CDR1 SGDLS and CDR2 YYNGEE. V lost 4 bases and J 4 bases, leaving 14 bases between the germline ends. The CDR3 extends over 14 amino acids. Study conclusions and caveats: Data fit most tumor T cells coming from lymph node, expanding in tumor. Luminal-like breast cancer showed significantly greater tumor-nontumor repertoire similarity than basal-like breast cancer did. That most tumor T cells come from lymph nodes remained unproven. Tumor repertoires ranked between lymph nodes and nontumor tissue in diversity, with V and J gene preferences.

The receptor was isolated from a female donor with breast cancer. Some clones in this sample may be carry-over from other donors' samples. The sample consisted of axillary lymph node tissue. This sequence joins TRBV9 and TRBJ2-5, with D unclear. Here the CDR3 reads CASSRQGWGETQYF. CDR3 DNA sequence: TGTGCCAGCAGCAGACAAGGGTGGGGAGAGACCCAGTACTTC.